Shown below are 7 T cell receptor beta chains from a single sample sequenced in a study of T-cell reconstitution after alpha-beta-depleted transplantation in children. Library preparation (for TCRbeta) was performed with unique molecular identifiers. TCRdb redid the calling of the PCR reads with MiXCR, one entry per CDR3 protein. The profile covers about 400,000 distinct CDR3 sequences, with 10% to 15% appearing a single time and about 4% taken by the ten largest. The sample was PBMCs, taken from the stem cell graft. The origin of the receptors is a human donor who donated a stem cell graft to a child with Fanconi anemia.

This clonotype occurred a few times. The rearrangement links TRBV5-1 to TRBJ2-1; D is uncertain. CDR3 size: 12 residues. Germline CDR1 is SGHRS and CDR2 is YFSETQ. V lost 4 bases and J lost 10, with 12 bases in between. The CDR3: CASSDPSREQFF. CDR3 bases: TGCGCCAGCAGCGATCCATCGCGGGAGCAGTTCTTC.

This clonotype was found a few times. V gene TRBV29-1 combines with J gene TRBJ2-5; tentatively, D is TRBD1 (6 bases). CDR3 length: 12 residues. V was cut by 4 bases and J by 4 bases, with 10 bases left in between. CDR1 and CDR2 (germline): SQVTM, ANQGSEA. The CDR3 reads CSVAQGGETQYF. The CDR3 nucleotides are TGCAGCGTTGCACAGGGTGGAGAGACCCAGTACTTC.

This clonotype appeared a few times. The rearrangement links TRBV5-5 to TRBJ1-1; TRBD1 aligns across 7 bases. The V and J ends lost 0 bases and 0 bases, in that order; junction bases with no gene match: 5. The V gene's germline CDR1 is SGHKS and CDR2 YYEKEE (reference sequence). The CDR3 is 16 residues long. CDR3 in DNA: TGTGCCAGCAGCTTGGGACCGACAGGGATGAACACTGAAGCTTTCTTT. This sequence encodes CASSLGPTGMNTEAFF.

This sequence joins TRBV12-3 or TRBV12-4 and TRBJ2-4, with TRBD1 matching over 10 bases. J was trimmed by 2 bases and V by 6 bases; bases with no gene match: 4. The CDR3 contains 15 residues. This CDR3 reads CASRWTGGPKNIQYF. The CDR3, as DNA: TGTGCCAGCAGGTGGACAGGGGGGCCCAAAAACATTCAGTACTTC.

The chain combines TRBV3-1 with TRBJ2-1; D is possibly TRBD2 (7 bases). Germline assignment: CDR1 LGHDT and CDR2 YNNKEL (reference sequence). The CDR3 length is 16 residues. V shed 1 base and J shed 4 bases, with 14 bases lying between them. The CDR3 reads CASSQASGGRYNEQFF. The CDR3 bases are TGTGCCAGCAGCCAAGCTTCCGGGGGGCGGTACAATGAGCAGTTCTTC.

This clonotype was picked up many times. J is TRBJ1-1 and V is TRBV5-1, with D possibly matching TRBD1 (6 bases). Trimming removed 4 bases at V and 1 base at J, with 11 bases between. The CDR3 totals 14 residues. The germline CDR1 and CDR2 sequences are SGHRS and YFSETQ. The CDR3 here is CASSPRTENTEAFF. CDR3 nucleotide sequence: TGCGCCAGCAGCCCCCGGACAGAGAACACTGAAGCTTTCTTT.

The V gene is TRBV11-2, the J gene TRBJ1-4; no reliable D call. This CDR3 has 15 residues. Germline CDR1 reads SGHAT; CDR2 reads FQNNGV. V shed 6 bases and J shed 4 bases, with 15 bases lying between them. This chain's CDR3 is CASSPWKAYNEKLFF. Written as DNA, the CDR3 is TGTGCCAGCAGTCCTTGGAAGGCCTATAATGAAAAACTGTTTTTT.